This T cell receptor beta chain was documented in a study of blood T cell repertoires in COVID-19. Whole-study context: Samples came from the United States, Italy and Spain, spanning acute and convalescent COVID-19. From T cells, B-cell-depleted T cells, or PBMCs came the material, which was cDNA or gDNA.

Authors' processing steps: Amplification of reference gene primers was used by the study to estimate nucleated cell counts. Assay used: immunoSEQ multiplex PCR; TCRdb lists only in-frame clones, some missing. D and trimming were read from the DNA, whereas the V and J calls and clone size are those reported in that table. The sample comprises fewer than 120,000 clones, 72% of which are singletons, and around 8% rests with the top ten. Trimming removed 8 bases from V and 4 bases from J, with 14 bases in between. The germline CDR1 and CDR2 sequences are WNHNN and SYGVQD (reference sequence). The CDR3 extends over 13 amino acids.

The receptor was derived from a woman aged 60-75 years with acute or convalescent COVID-19. The chain carries TRBV10-1 and TRBJ1-1; D is perhaps TRBD1 (5 bases). Sequenced material: peripheral blood. In nucleotides, the CDR3 is TGCGCCAGCGGGCGGGGGAAGATCACTGAAGCTTTCTTT. It specifies CASGRGKITEAFF.